A single sample gave rise to the 3 T cell receptor beta chains below, sequenced in a study of blood T cells in healthy people across ages. A sample-barcoded 5' primer and a J-beta primer mix were used in a second PCR of roughly 6 to 11 cycles. TCRdb re-analysed the 5' RACE reads in MiXCR, keeping a single row per CDR3 protein. The repertoire holds 1.5 million to 2 million distinct CDR3 sequences, with 28% as singletons. Material for sequencing was blood. The receptors originated from a woman aged 25-40 years in good health.

V usage is TRBV15 and J usage is TRBJ1-5; D is perhaps TRBD1 (6 bases). Germline V gene sequence: CDR1 LNHNV, CDR2 YYDKDF (reference sequence). The CDR3 totals 13 residues. The germline V and J ends were trimmed by 5 bases and 6 bases, with 11 bases remaining between them. The CDR3 DNA sequence: TGTGCCACCAGCGGGACATCGCGTCAGCCCCAGCATTTT. As protein: CATSGTSRQPQHF.

About this clonotype: Since a much larger clone is just one base distant, this may be a read error. V gene TRBV10-3 combines with J gene TRBJ2-7; D tentatively fits TRBD1 or TRBD2 (5 bases each). In germline, CDR1 is ENHRY, CDR2 SYGVKD. This CDR3 has 12 residues. Trimming cost V 6 bases and J 2 bases, with 8 bases left between them. Written as DNA, the CDR3 is TGTGCCATCAGGGGGACCCCCTACGAGCAGTACTTC. Translating it yields CAIRGTPYEQYF.

The V gene is TRBV5-1, the J gene TRBJ2-1, with TRBD2 identical over 8 bases. Germline V gives CDR1 SGHRS, CDR2 YFSETQ. J was trimmed by 0 bases and V by 4 bases; bases with no gene match: 15. This CDR3 has 19 residues. In DNA, the CDR3 is TGCGCCAGCAGCCCCACGGCTTACGGGGGGGCTTCCTCCTACAATGAGCAGTTCTTC. As protein: CASSPTAYGGASSYNEQFF.